One sample yielded the 23 T cell receptor beta chains listed below, sequenced in a study of shared clonotypes between healthy human individuals. Clones were read by immunoSEQ multiplex PCR, and TCRdb kept only the in-frame ones, dropping some. The repertoire holds about 2 million clones, with about 95% as singletons. CD8 cells regarded as naive lacked CD45RO, were positively chosen for CCR7, and omitted terminally differentiated effector memory CD45RA+ cells. Specimen: naive CD8+ T cells sorted from blood. The source of these receptors is a young man in good health.

This clone was seen only once. V usage is TRBV5-6 and J usage is TRBJ2-1, with D uncertain. The CDR3 is 15 amino acids. Trimming took 0 bases from V and 0 from J, leaving 7 bases between them. Germline V gene sequence: CDR1 SGHDT, CDR2 YYEEEE. The CDR3 bases are TGTGCCAGCAGCTTGGATGGAAGCTCCTACAATGAGCAGTTCTTC. Residues: CASSLDGSSYNEQFF.

V usage is TRBV10-3 and J usage is TRBJ2-5; 8 nucleotides agree with TRBD1. CDR1 and CDR2 (germline): ENHRY, SYGVKD. V trimming: 11 bases; J trimming: 5 bases; junction bases outside the gene matches: 10. The CDR3 covers 13 residues. CDR3 protein: CASQDRGVETQYF. The CDR3 region has the DNA TGTGCCTCCCAAGACAGGGGCGTGGAGACCCAGTACTTC.

A word on this clone: Other nucleotide sequences from this sample produce the same CDR3. The chain is built from TRBV6-5 and TRBJ2-2; D is undetermined. Trimming took 3 bases from V and 5 from J, leaving 10 bases between them. This CDR3 has 14 residues. Germline V CDR1 and CDR2: MNHEY, SVGAGI. The CDR3 DNA follows: TGTGCCAGCAGTTATGTTGAAGGGACCGGGGAGCTGTTTTTT. Encoded protein: CASSYVEGTGELFF.

Turning to this clone: This same CDR3 is encoded by further DNA sequences in the sample. The chain is built from TRBV11-2 and TRBJ2-7, with 10 bases matching TRBD2. The germline V gene has CDR1 SGHAT and CDR2 FQNNGV. J was trimmed by 2 bases and V by 2 bases; bases with no gene match: 3. The CDR3 runs 15 residues. The CDR3 DNA reads as TGTGCCAGCAGCTTATTAGCGGGAGGTACCTACGAGCAGTACTTC. This encodes CASSLLAGGTYEQYF.

Of note for this clone: Other nucleotide sequences from this sample produce the same CDR3. The V call is TRBV7-9, the J call TRBJ2-3; D remains ambiguous. This CDR3 contains 14 residues. The germline V gene encodes CDR1 SEHNR and CDR2 FQNEAQ (reference sequence). Trimming removed 0 bases from V and 0 bases from J, with 4 bases in between. DNA of the CDR3: TGTGCCAGCAGCTTAGCAACCAGCACAGATACGCAGTATTTT. Translated, it gives CASSLATSTDTQYF.

The chain is built from TRBV19 and TRBJ1-1; 7 nucleotides agree with TRBD1. The germline V gene has CDR1 LNHDA and CDR2 SQIVND (reference sequence). The CDR3 covers 15 residues. The junction had 6 bases not matched to a gene; V was cut back by 0 bases and J by 5 bases. The DNA for the CDR3 is TGTGCCAGTAGTATAGAGACAGGGAGAGTGACTGAAGCTTTCTTT. This translates into CASSIETGRVTEAFF.

The V and J genes are TRBV30 and TRBJ2-5, with D perhaps TRBD2 (5 bases). Germline CDR1 is GTSNPN and CDR2 is SVGIG (reference sequence). The ends were cut back, 0 bases at V and 4 bases at J, with 15 bases in the middle. CDR3 length: 15 amino acids. The CDR3 DNA reads as TGTGCCTGGAGTGTACTACTAGTTGACGGAGAGACCCAGTACTTC. Protein product: CAWSVLLVDGETQYF.

This clone was counted once. This chain joins TRBV6-6 and TRBJ2-1, with 8 bases lining up with TRBD2. This CDR3 region has 15 residues. Germline V gene sequence: CDR1 MNHNY, CDR2 SVGAGI (reference sequence). V gave up 4 bases and J gave up 7 bases; unmatched junction bases: 9. In nucleotides, the CDR3 is TGTGCCAGCAGTTTACTAGCGGAGGGGGAAAATGAGCAGTTCTTC. It yields the protein CASSLLAEGENEQFF.

The chain recombines TRBV5-6 with TRBJ2-7, with D tentatively TRBD1 or TRBD2 (5 bases each). Trimming removed 0 bases at V and 11 bases at J, with 18 bases between. Germline V gene data show CDR1 as SGHDT and CDR2 as YYEEEE. The length of the CDR3 is 14 residues. Written as DNA, the CDR3 is TGTGCCAGCAGCTTGGGACGGACCCTACGAGGGGAGTACTTC. It specifies CASSLGRTLRGEYF.

This rearrangement joins TRBV7-6 to TRBJ2-3, with 10 bases fitting TRBD2. This CDR3 has 17 amino acids. The V segment lost 3 bases and the J segment 2 bases; nucleotides outside the gene matches: 8. The germline CDR1 and CDR2 sequences are SGHVS and FNYEAQ. Written as DNA, the CDR3 is TGTGCCAGCAGCTTGAATATAGCGGGAGGCCCCACAGATACGCAGTATTTT. Its protein is CASSLNIAGGPTDTQYF.

Remarks on this clone: The sample holds other DNA sequences that translate to the same CDR3. This chain connects TRBV5-1 to TRBJ2-3; 10 nucleotides agree with TRBD2. Germline values: CDR1 SGHRS, CDR2 YFSETQ. This CDR3 is built from 14 residues. J was trimmed by 6 bases and V by 0 bases; bases with no gene match: 1. CDR3 sequence (DNA): TGCGCCAGCAGCTTGGAACTAGCGGGGGATACGCAGTATTTT. This encodes CASSLELAGDTQYF.

A few counts support this clone. Other DNA sequences in the sample encode the same CDR3. This chain joins TRBV9 and TRBJ1-1; perhaps TRBD1 as D (5 bases). The CDR3 extends over 13 amino acids. The V gene's germline CDR1 is SGDLS and CDR2 YYNGEE. V lost 0 bases and J lost 4, with 7 bases in between. This chain's CDR3 is CASSVGGATEAFF. The CDR3 bases are TGTGCCAGCAGCGTAGGTGGGGCCACTGAAGCTTTCTTT.

The chain employs TRBV19 and TRBJ2-1; TRBD2 agrees at 10 bases. Germline loops: CDR1 LNHDA, CDR2 SQIVND (reference sequence). After removal of 4 bases from V and 5 bases from J, the junction contained 8 bases not matched to a gene. The CDR3 totals 16 residues. The CDR3 coding sequence is TGTGCCAGTAGTAGGGCTAGCGGGAGAGATGACAATGAGCAGTTCTTC. This translates into CASSRASGRDDNEQFF.

About this clone: The sample contains more than one DNA sequence encoding this CDR3. This chain links TRBV30 with TRBJ1-1; D uncertain. Germline CDR1 reads GTSNPN; CDR2 reads SVGIG (reference sequence). The CDR3 runs to 13 residues. V was pared by 0 bases and J by 1 base, with 6 bases between. In DNA, the CDR3 is TGTGCCTGGAGTGTGTGGGGGAACACTGAAGCTTTCTTT. Amino acid sequence: CAWSVWGNTEAFF.

The chain joins TRBV5-1 to TRBJ2-1, with 7 bases aligning to TRBD2. With 5 bases clipped from V and 0 bases from J, the junction kept 11 bases outside the gene matches. CDR3 length: 17 amino acids. CDR1 is SGHRS and CDR2 is YFSETQ in the germline V gene. CDR3 sequence reads: CASRGAGPTSSYNEQFF. The CDR3 region has the DNA TGCGCCAGCAGGGGAGCGGGACCAACTTCCTCCTACAATGAGCAGTTCTTC.

The chain recombines TRBV5-1 with TRBJ2-7; no clear D gene. The CDR3 length is 12 residues. Between the trimmed V and J ends, which lost 0 bases and 7 bases, there was a span of 8 bases. CDR1 and CDR2 from the germline V gene are SGHRS and YFSETQ. CDR3: CASSLAAGEQYF. CDR3 nucleotides: TGCGCCAGCAGCTTGGCCGCCGGGGAGCAGTACTTC. Supplemented by reference TRBV5-1 and TRBJ2-7, the full variable domain reads KAGVTQTPRYLIKTRGQQVTLSCSPISGHRSVSWYQQTPGQGLQFLFEYFSETQRNKGNFPGRFSGRQFSNSRSEMNVSTLELGDSALYLCASSLAAGEQYFGPGTRLTVT.

Of note for this clone: Distinct nucleotide sequences in the sample also encode this CDR3. The CDR3 spells CASSATGNTEAFF. The CDR3 region has the DNA TGTGCCAGCAGCGCGACAGGGAACACTGAAGCTTTCTTT. The V gene is TRBV25-1, the J gene TRBJ1-1, with D perhaps TRBD1 (6 bases). The V gene lost 6 bases and the J gene lost 1 base, with 9 bases spanning the gap. The germline gives CDR1 MGHDK, CDR2 SYGVNS. The CDR3 extends over 13 amino acids.

On this clone: Other DNA variants within this sample encode the same CDR3. The chain recombines TRBV5-1 with TRBJ2-7; the D is unclear. Per the germline V gene, CDR1 is SGHRS and CDR2 is YFSETQ. Trimming pared 2 bases from V and 0 bases from J, leaving 6 bases between. The CDR3 totals 13 residues. CDR3 amino acids: CASSFTSSYEQYF. The CDR3 region has the DNA TGCGCCAGCAGCTTCACCTCCTCCTACGAGCAGTACTTC.

The chain carries TRBV2 and TRBJ2-7; the match to TRBD1 covers 7 bases. Germline CDR1 SNHLY, CDR2 FYNNEI. V lost 5 bases and J lost 6; bases outside the gene matches: 13. This CDR3 is 15 amino acids long. DNA for the CDR3: TGTGCCAGCAGTCTCACAGGGGCCACAGGGCGCGAGCAGTACTTC. Translated: CASSLTGATGREQYF.

J is TRBJ2-1 and V is TRBV27; D call uncertain. CDR1 and CDR2 from the germline V gene are MNHEY and SMNVEV (reference sequence). The CDR3 is made up of 14 amino acids. The V and J ends lost 2 bases and 7 bases respectively, with 12 bases between them. The CDR3 protein is CASSLSPARNEQFF. The CDR3 coding sequence is TGTGCCAGCAGTTTAAGTCCCGCTCGGAATGAGCAGTTCTTC.

The rearrangement joins TRBV27 to TRBJ1-1, with 8 bases lining up with TRBD1. The CDR3 covers 18 residues. V was pared by 0 bases and J by 1 base, with 10 bases of the junction left unmatched. Germline values: CDR1 MNHEY, CDR2 SMNVEV (reference sequence). The CDR3: CASSLSSTGGPGNTEAFF. CDR3 bases: TGTGCCAGCAGTTTATCAAGCACAGGGGGTCCCGGGAACACTGAAGCTTTCTTT.

This clone came up once. This chain links TRBV19 with TRBJ2-1, with 9 bases lining up with TRBD2. The CDR3 has 16 amino acids. The V gene's germline CDR1 is LNHDA and CDR2 SQIVND (reference sequence). Unmatched junction bases numbered 9, after V lost 0 bases and J lost 9 bases. As DNA, the CDR3 is TGTGCCAGTAGTATAGATTTAGCGGGGGCTACAGTTGAGCAGTTCTTC. It is translated as CASSIDLAGATVEQFF.

This chain joins TRBV12-2 and TRBJ2-1; the table gives TRBD2 as D, unverified against the DNA. TRBV12-2 is reported as a pseudogene. The CDR3 runs to 16 residues. CDR3 residues: CASRLLMTLLANEQFF. For the CDR3, the DNA is TGTGCAAGTCGCTTACTGATGACCCTCCTAGCTAATGAGCAGTTCTTC.